These T cell receptor beta chains were read from a single sample in a study of spatial heterogeneity in lung cancer. TCRdb reanalysed the 5' RACE reads using MiXCR and keeps one entry per CDR3 protein. The sample includes about 82,000 distinct CDR3 sequences, roughly 12% of them seen just once. The specimen comprised PBMCs, sampled at surgery. The receptor source for this set is a male donor with early-stage non-small cell lung cancer. Each CDR3 is given with its conserved first and last residue. D genes are given only for firm matches. The size field is filled for only some rows; it gives once, few, many or a size class.

TRBJ1-2,.,.,TRBV29-1,TGCAGCGTTGAGGGTAGGAACTATGGCTACACCTTC,CSVEGRNYGYTF
TRBJ1-1,TRBD1,few,TRBV5-1,TGCGCCAGCAGCTTGGAAGGGGGCGCCGCTTTCTTT,CASSLEGGAAFF
TRBJ2-3,.,few,TRBV20-1,TGCAGTGCTAGGGATCGAGGGGTGGCAGATACGCAGTATTTT,CSARDRGVADTQYF
TRBJ2-7,TRBD2,many,TRBV5-5,TGTGCCAGCAGCTTGGAGGGGCGACGGGGGGGCTCCTACGAGCAGTACTTC,CASSLEGRRGGSYEQYF
TRBJ2-5,TRBD1,.,TRBV5-1,TGCGCCAGCAGCTTGGGCGTAATTGGACAGGGGACGGGAGAGACCCAGTACTTC,CASSLGVIGQGTGETQYF
TRBJ1-2,TRBD1,many,TRBV12-3/TRBV12-4,TGTGCCAGCAGTTACCGGGACAGGGTTTCTGGCTACACCTTC,CASSYRDRVSGYTF
TRBJ2-5,.,few,TRBV29-1,TGCAGCGTGACGGTTACAGAGACCCAGTACTTC,CSVTVTETQYF
TRBJ2-1,TRBD2,.,TRBV29-1,TGCAGCGTTGAAGAGCCCGGGGTAGCGGGGGGCTTAGGGTATGAGCAGTTCTTC,CSVEEPGVAGGLGYEQFF
TRBJ1-1,.,many,TRBV2,TGTGCCAGCAGTGAAATGAACACTGAAGCTTTCTTT,CASSEMNTEAFF
TRBJ1-2,TRBD1,many,TRBV28,TGTGCCAGCAGTTTGACAGGGGGCTATGGCTACACCTTC,CASSLTGGYGYTF
TRBJ1-1,.,.,TRBV10-3,TGTGCCATCAGTGCGACGGGGAACACTGAAGCTTTCTTT,CAISATGNTEAFF
TRBJ1-1,TRBD1,many,TRBV3-1,TGTGCCAGCAGCCCCGATGGGACAGTTGCGAACACTGAAGCTTTCTTT,CASSPDGTVANTEAFF
TRBJ1-2,TRBD1,few,TRBV27,TGTGCCAGCAGTTCCTACAGGGGGCAGGGCTATGGCTACACCTTC,CASSSYRGQGYGYTF
TRBJ2-5,TRBD1,few,TRBV7-2,TGTGCCAGCAGCAGGGGACAGCCTGGGGAGACCCAGTACTTC,CASSRGQPGETQYF
TRBJ2-3,TRBD2,.,TRBV3-1,TGTGCCAGCAGCTCCAGGACTAGCGGGTACACAGATACGCAGTATTTT,CASSSRTSGYTDTQYF
TRBJ2-1,TRBD1,few,TRBV20-1,TGCAGTGCTGGGCAGGGGGCGAATGAGCAGTTCTTC,CSAGQGANEQFF
TRBJ1-1,.,few,TRBV2,TGTGCCAGCATCACTCTCGGGGGGGCCACTGAAGCTTTCTTT,CASITLGGATEAFF
TRBJ2-1,.,.,TRBV19,TGTGCCAGTACCGTCAGTCGACGCTCCTACAATGAGCAGTTCTTC,CASTVSRRSYNEQFF
TRBJ1-1,.,few,TRBV20-1,TGCAGTGCTAGAGATCATAGTAGGGGCTCGAACACTGAAGCTTTCTTT,CSARDHSRGSNTEAFF
TRBJ2-1,TRBD2,few,TRBV19,TGTGCCAGTAGTAGCCGGACTAGGGACAATGAGCAGTTCTTC,CASSSRTRDNEQFF
TRBJ2-5,TRBD2,.,TRBV5-1,TGCGCCAGCAGCTTGGGAGGGCTAGCGGCCCAAGAGACCCAGTACTTC,CASSLGGLAAQETQYF
TRBJ2-3,TRBD2,.,TRBV7-3,TGTGCCAGCAGCCCGGACGGGGGGTCCACCCCAGATACGCAGTATTTT,CASSPDGGSTPDTQYF
TRBJ2-5,TRBD1,many,TRBV20-1,TGCAGTGCTTTGTTAACAGGGGGCATAAAGACCCAGTACTTC,CSALLTGGIKTQYF
TRBJ1-1,TRBD1,many,TRBV6-1,TGTGCCAGCAGCGGACAGGTTAACACTGAAGCTTTCTTT,CASSGQVNTEAFF
TRBJ1-5,TRBD1,.,TRBV2,TGTGCCAGCAGTCCCGGGACAGGTAGTGGTAATCAGCCCCAGCATTTT,CASSPGTGSGNQPQHF
TRBJ1-1,.,.,TRBV5-1,TGCGCCAGCAGCTTGAAGATTCTCCCGGCGGACACTGAAGCTTTCTTT,CASSLKILPADTEAFF
TRBJ1-2,TRBD1,few,TRBV6-1,TGTGCCAGCAATCGGGACAGTCCCTATGGCTACACCTTC,CASNRDSPYGYTF
TRBJ2-7,TRBD1,few,TRBV7-9,TGTGCCAGCAGCGTTACCGGGACAGGGAGCTCCTACGAGCAGTACTTC,CASSVTGTGSSYEQYF
TRBJ1-1,.,many,TRBV5-6,TGTGCCAGCAGCTTGGAAGGGGGTCGGACTGAAGCTTTCTTT,CASSLEGGRTEAFF
TRBJ1-2,.,.,TRBV5-6,TGTGCCAGCAGCTTGGCCCCTTCTGGTATCGACTATGGCTACACCTTC,CASSLAPSGIDYGYTF
TRBJ2-7,.,few,TRBV25-1,TGTGCCAGCAGTGAAACAGGGTGGATGGACGAGCAGTACTTC,CASSETGWMDEQYF
TRBJ2-5,.,.,TRBV7-9,TGTGCCAGCAGCTCGCCAGAAACCCAGTACTTC,CASSSPETQYF
TRBJ2-2,.,few,TRBV12-3/TRBV12-4,TGTGCCAGCAGTGGGGCGGGGCTCAACACCGGGGAGCTGTTTTTT,CASSGAGLNTGELFF
TRBJ2-1,.,many,TRBV20-1,TGCAGCACGAAGCGACAGTACAATGAGCAGTTCTTC,CSTKRQYNEQFF
TRBJ2-3,.,.,TRBV20-1,TGCAGTGCTGTCCGGGCAGATACGCAGTATTTT,CSAVRADTQYF
TRBJ2-3,.,.,TRBV7-9,TGTGCCAGCAGCTCCTCCCCGAGTGCGCAGTATTTT,CASSSSPSAQYF
TRBJ1-5,TRBD1,.,TRBV23-1,TGCGCCAGCAGTCAATCGTCCGGACAGGGCAAGTGGGGCAATCAGCCCCAGCATTTT,CASSQSSGQGKWGNQPQHF
TRBJ1-6,.,.,TRBV6-1,TGTGCCAGCAGTGAGGGTCTTTCACCCCTCCACTTT,CASSEGLSPLHF
TRBJ2-2,.,.,TRBV12-3/TRBV12-4,TGTGCCAGCAGTTCCACTAACACCGGGGAGCTGTTTTTT,CASSSTNTGELFF
TRBJ1-1,.,.,TRBV29-1,TGCAGCGCCGGAAGTTCCTTTGGGGATGTCACTGAAGCTTTCTTT,CSAGSSFGDVTEAFF
TRBJ2-1,TRBD1,.,TRBV7-2,TGTGCCAGCAGCCCGAGCCAGGGGGCGTTCTACAATGAGCAGTTCTTC,CASSPSQGAFYNEQFF
TRBJ2-2,.,few,TRBV6-1,TGTGCCAGCAGTTGGACCGTTTTCAACACCGGGGAGCTGTTTTTT,CASSWTVFNTGELFF
TRBJ2-5,.,few,TRBV2,TGTGCCAGCAGTAAGGGTATCCAAGAGACCCAGTACTTC,CASSKGIQETQYF
TRBJ2-1,TRBD1,.,TRBV24-1,TGTGCCACCAGTGATCCCGACAGGGGAGGTGAGCAGTTCTTC,CATSDPDRGGEQFF
TRBJ2-7,TRBD1,.,TRBV5-1,TGCGCCAGCAGCTACCGGACAGGGGGGCACGAGCAGTACTTC,CASSYRTGGHEQYF
TRBJ2-1,TRBD2,.,TRBV5-1,TGCGCCAGCAGCTTGGACGGGAGGGGTGATGAGCAGTTCTTC,CASSLDGRGDEQFF
TRBJ2-6,TRBD1,few,TRBV12-3/TRBV12-4,TGTGCCAGCAGTTTCAACAGGGGCTCTGGGGCCAACGTCCTGACTTTC,CASSFNRGSGANVLTF
TRBJ2-7,TRBD2,few,TRBV20-1,TGCAGTGCCCAACCTGGGACTAGCGGTTCCTACGAGCAGTACTTC,CSAQPGTSGSYEQYF